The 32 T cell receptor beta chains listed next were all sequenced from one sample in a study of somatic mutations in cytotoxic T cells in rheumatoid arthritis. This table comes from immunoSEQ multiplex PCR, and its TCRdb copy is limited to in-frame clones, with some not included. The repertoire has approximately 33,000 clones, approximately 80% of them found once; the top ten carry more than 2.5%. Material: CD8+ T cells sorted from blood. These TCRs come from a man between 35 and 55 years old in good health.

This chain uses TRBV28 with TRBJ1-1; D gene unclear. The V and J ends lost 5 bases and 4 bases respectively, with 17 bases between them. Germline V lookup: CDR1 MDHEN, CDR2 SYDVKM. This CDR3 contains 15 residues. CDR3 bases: TGTGCCAGCAGTCAGCTGGCGGAAAGAGCCACTGAAGCTTTCTTT. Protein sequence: CASSQLAERATEAFF. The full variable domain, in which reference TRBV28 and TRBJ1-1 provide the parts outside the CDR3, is DVKVTQSSRYLVKRTGEKVFLECVQDMDHENMFWYRQDPGLGLRLIYFSYDVKMKEKGDIPEGYSVSREKKERFSLILESASTNQTSMYLCASSQLAERATEAFFGQGTRLTVV.

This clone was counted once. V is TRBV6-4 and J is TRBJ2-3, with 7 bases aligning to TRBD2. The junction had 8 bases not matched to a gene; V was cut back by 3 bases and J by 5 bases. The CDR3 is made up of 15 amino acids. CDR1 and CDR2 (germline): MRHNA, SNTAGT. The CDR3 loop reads CASSDKATGGDTQYF. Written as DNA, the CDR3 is TGTGCCAGCAGTGATAAGGCTACGGGAGGAGATACGCAGTATTTT.

Written as DNA, the CDR3 is TGTGCCAGCAGTGAAGATGGGGGATCAGGGCCCCAGCATTTT. It translates to CASSEDGGSGPQHF. This chain links TRBV6-1 with TRBJ1-5, with a tentative D call TRBD1 (5 bases). Trimming shortened V by 1 base and J by 9 bases, and 13 bases separated the two germline ends. In germline, CDR1 is MNHNS, CDR2 SASEGT. This CDR3 has 14 residues.

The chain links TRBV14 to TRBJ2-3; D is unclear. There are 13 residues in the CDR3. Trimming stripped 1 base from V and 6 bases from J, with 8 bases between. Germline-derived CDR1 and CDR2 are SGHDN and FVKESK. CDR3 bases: TGTGCCAGCAGCCAAGGGGCGCCGGATACGCAGTATTTT. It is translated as CASSQGAPDTQYF.

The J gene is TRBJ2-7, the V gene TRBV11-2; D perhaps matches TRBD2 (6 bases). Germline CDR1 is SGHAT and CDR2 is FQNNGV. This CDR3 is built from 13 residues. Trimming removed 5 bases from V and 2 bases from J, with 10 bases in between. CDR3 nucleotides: TGTGCCAGCAGCCCGGGACTGCCCTACGAGCAGTACTTC. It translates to CASSPGLPYEQYF.

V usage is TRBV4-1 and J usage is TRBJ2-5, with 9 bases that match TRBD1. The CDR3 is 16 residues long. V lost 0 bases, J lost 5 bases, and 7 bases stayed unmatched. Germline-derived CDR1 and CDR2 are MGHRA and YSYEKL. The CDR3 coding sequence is TGCGCCAGCAGCCAAGATTGGGACAGGGTGGTGGAGACCCAGTACTTC. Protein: CASSQDWDRVVETQYF.

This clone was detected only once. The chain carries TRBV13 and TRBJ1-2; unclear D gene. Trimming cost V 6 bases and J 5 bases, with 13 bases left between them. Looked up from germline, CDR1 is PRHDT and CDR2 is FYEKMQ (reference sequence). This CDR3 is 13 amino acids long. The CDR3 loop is CASRASPVYGYTF. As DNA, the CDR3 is TGTGCCAGCAGAGCGAGTCCCGTATATGGCTACACCTTC.

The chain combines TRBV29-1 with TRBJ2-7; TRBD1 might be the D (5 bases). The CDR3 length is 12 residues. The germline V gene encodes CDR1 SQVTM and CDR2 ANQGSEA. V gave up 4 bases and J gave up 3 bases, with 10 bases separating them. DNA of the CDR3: TGCAGCGTTGCACAGGATGACTACGAGCAGTACTTC. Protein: CSVAQDDYEQYF.

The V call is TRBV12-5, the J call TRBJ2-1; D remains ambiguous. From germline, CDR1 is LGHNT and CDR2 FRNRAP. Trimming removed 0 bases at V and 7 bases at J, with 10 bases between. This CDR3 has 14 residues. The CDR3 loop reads CASGLVLHRNEQFF. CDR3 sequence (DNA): TGTGCTAGTGGTTTGGTACTTCATAGGAATGAGCAGTTCTTC.

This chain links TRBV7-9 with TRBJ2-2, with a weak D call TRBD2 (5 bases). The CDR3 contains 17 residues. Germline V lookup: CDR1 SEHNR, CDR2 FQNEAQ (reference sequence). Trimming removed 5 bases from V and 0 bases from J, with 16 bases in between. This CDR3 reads CASSPEVSASNTGELFF. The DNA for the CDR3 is TGTGCCAGCAGCCCGGAGGTTAGCGCCTCGAACACCGGGGAGCTGTTTTTT.

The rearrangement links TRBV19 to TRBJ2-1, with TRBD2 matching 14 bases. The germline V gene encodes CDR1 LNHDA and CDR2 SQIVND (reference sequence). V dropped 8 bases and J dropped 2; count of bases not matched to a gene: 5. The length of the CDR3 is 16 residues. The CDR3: CASRLAGGSAYNEQFF. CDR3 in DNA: TGTGCCAGTCGACTAGCGGGAGGGTCGGCCTACAATGAGCAGTTCTTC.

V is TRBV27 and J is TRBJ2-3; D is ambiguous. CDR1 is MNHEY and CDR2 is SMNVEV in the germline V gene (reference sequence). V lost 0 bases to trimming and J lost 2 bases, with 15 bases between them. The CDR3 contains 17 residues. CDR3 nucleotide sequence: TGTGCCAGCAGTTTATCCACAGTGTGGGTAGACACAGATACGCAGTATTTT. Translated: CASSLSTVWVDTDTQYF.

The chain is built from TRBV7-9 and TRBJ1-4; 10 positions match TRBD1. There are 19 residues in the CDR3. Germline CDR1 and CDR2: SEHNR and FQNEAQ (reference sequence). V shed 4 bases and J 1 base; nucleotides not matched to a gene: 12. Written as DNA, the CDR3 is TGTGCCAGCAGCTCGGGACAGGGGATCCGTGGTGAAACTAATGAAAAACTGTTTTTT. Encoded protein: CASSSGQGIRGETNEKLFF.

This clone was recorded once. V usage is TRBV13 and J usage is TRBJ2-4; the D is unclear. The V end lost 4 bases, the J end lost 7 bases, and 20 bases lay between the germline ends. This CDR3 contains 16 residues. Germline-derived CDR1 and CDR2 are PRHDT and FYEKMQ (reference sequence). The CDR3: CASSSMGEEMGNIQYF. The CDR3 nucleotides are TGTGCCAGCAGCTCAATGGGCGAGGAGATGGGGAACATTCAGTACTTC. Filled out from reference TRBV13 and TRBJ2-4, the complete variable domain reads AAGVIQSPRHLIKEKRETATLKCYPIPRHDTVYWYQQGPGQDPQFLISFYEKMQSDKGSIPDRFSAQQFSDYHSELNMSSLELGDSALYFCASSSMGEEMGNIQYFGAGTRLSVL.

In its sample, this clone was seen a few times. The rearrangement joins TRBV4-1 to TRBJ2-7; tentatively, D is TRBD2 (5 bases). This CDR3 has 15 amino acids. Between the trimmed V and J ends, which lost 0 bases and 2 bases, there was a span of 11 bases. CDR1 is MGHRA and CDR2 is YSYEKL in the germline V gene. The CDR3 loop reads CASSQEGAEAYEQYF. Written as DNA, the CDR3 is TGCGCCAGCAGCCAAGAGGGCGCGGAGGCCTACGAGCAGTACTTC.

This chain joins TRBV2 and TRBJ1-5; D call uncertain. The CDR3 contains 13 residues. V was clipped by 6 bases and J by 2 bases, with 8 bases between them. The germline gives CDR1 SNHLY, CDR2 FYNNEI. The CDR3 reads CASRGNGNQPQHF. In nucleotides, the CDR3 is TGTGCCAGCAGGGGGAACGGCAATCAGCCCCAGCATTTT.

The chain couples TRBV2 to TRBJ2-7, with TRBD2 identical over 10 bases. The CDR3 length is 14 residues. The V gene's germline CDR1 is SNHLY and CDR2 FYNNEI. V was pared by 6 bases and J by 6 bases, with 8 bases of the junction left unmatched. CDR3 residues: CASRTTSGAREQYF. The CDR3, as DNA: TGTGCCAGCAGGACCACTAGCGGGGCCCGCGAGCAGTACTTC. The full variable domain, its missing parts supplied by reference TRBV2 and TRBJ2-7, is EPEVTQTPSHQVTQMGQEVILRCVPISNHLYFYWYRQILGQKVEFLVSFYNNEISEKSEIFDDQFSVERPDGSNFTLKIRSTKLEDSAMYFCASRTTSGAREQYFGPGTRLTVT.

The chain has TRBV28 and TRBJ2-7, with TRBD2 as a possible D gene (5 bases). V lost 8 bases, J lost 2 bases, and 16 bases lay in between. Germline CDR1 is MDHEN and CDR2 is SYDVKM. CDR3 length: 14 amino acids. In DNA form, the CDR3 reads TGTGCCAGCCAAAGATGGGAGACCACCTACGAGCAGTACTTC. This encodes CASQRWETTYEQYF.

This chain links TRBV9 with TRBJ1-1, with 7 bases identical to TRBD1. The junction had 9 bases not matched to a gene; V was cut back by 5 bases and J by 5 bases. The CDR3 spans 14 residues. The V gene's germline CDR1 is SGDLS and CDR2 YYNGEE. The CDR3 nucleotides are TGTGCCAGCAGTTATACAGGGGCTGGTACTGAAGCTTTCTTT. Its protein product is CASSYTGAGTEAFF.

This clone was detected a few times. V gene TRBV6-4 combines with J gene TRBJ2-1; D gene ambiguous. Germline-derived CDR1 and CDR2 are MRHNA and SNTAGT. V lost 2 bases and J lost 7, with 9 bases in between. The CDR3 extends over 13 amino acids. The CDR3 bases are TGTGCCAGCAGTGACCGAGGTGAAAATGAGCAGTTCTTC. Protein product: CASSDRGENEQFF.

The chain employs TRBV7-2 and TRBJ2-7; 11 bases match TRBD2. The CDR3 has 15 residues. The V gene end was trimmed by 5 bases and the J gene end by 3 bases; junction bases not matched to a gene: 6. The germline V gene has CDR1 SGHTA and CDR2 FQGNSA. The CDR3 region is CASSTGLAALYEQYF. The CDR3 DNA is TGTGCCAGCAGCACGGGACTAGCGGCGCTCTACGAGCAGTACTTC.

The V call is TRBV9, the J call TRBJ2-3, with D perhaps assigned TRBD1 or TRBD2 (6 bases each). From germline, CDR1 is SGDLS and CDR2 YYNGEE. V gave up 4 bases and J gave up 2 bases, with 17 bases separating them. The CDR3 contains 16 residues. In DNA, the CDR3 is TGTGCCAGCAGCCCGAGGGGGAGGCCCGACACAGATACGCAGTATTTT. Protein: CASSPRGRPDTDTQYF.

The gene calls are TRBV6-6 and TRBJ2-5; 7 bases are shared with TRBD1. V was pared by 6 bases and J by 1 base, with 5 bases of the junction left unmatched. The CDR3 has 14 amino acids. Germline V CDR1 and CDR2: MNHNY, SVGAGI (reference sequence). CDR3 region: CASSKAGGQETQYF. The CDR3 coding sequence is TGTGCCAGCAGCAAGGCAGGGGGCCAAGAGACCCAGTACTTC.

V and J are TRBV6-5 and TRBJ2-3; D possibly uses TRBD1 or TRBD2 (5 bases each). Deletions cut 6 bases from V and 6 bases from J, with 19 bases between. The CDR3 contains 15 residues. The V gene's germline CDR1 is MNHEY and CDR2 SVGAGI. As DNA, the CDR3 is TGTGCCAGCAGCCTCCGGGACCCATCCCCGGATACGCAGTATTTT. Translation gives CASSLRDPSPDTQYF.

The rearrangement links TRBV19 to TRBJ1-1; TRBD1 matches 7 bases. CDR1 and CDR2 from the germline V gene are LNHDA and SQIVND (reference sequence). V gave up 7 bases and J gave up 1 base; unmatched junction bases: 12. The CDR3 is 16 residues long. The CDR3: CASIPNTGTANTEAFF. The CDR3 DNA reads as TGTGCCAGTATACCCAACACCGGGACAGCGAACACTGAAGCTTTCTTT. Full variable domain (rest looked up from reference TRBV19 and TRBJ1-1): DGGITQSPKYLFRKEGQNVTLSCEQNLNHDAMYWYRQDPGQGLRLIYYSQIVNDFQKGDIAEGYSVSREKKESFPLTVTSAQKNPTAFYLCASIPNTGTANTEAFFGQGTRLTVV.

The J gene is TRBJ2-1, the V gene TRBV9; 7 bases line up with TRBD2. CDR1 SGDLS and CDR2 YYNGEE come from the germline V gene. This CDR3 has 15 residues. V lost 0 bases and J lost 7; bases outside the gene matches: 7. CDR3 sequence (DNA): TGTGCCAGCAGCGTAGCTCCGGGAGGTACGAATGAGCAGTTCTTC. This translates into CASSVAPGGTNEQFF. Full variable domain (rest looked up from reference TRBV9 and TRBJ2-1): DSGVTQTPKHLITATGQRVTLRCSPRSGDLSVYWYQQSLDQGLQFLIQYYNGEERAKGNILERFSAQQFPDLHSELNLSSLELGDSALYFCASSVAPGGTNEQFFGPGTRLTVL.

This chain's CDR3 is CASRGQGGPGGSYEQYF. The CDR3 DNA is TGTGCCAGTAGGGGACAAGGGGGACCGGGAGGGTCCTACGAGCAGTACTTC. The rearrangement links TRBV19 to TRBJ2-7, with TRBD2 matching 8 bases. V was clipped by 6 bases and J by 1 base; unmatched bases: 14. CDR3 length equals 17 residues. The germline V gene encodes CDR1 LNHDA and CDR2 SQIVND (reference sequence).

Here the CDR3 reads CASSEAEAGYEQYF. In DNA, the CDR3 is TGTGCCAGCAGTGAAGCAGAAGCAGGCTACGAGCAGTACTTC. This chain uses TRBV6-1 with TRBJ2-7; D gene uncertain. V was trimmed by 0 bases and J by 3 bases, leaving 9 bases between them. Germline V CDR1 and CDR2: MNHNS, SASEGT. This CDR3 is built from 14 residues.

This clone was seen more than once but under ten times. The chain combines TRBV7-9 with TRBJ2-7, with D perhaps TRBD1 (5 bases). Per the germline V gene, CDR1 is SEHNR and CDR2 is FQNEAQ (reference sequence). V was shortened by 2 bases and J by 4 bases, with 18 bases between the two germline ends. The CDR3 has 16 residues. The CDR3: CASSLNSGRSPYEQYF. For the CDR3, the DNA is TGTGCCAGCAGCTTAAACTCAGGGCGGTCTCCTTACGAGCAGTACTTC.

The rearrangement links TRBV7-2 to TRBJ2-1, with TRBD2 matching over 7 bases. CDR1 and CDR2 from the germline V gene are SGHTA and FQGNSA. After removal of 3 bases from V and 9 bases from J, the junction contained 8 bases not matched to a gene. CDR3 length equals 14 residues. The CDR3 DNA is TGTGCCAGCAGCTTGGGGGGAGGGCCTGTTGAGCAGTTCTTC. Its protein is CASSLGGGPVEQFF.

The CDR3 nucleotides read TGTGCCAGCACCTTCGTTCAGGGGGTGTGGTCGAGCACTGAAGCTTTCTTT. Protein product: CASTFVQGVWSSTEAFF. The rearrangement joins TRBV2 to TRBJ1-1; 7 bases match TRBD1. This CDR3 contains 17 residues. The V segment lost 7 bases and the J segment 4 bases; nucleotides outside the gene matches: 18. From germline, CDR1 is SNHLY and CDR2 FYNNEI.

CDR3 amino acids: CASSLIPPGELFF. Written as DNA, the CDR3 is TGTGCCAGCAGTTTAATTCCCCCCGGGGAGCTGTTTTTT. The genes are TRBV27 and TRBJ2-2, with unresolved D. CDR1 and CDR2 from the germline V gene are MNHEY and SMNVEV (reference sequence). V shed 2 bases and J shed 6 bases, with 7 bases lying between them. The CDR3 loop spans 13 amino acids.